This T cell receptor (beta chain) was found in a study of blood T cell repertoires in COVID-19. Study at large: The United States, Italy and Spain were the sources of the acute and convalescent COVID-19 samples.

Libraries were prepared by immunoSEQ multiplex PCR; TCRdb keeps only in-frame clonotypes and omits some of them. The repertoire includes about 260,000 clones, roughly 87% of them detected once, and 2% to 2.5% sits in the top ten. Germline-derived CDR1 and CDR2 are SNHLY and FYNNEI. V was cut by 4 bases and J by 6 bases, with 8 bases left in between. The CDR3 has 12 amino acids. The chain is built from TRBV2 and TRBJ2-3; D is unresolved. This receptor was obtained from a woman aged 50 to 60 who had recovered from COVID-19. The sample comprised peripheral blood. This chain's CDR3 is CASSGERDTQYF. The CDR3 DNA is TGTGCCAGCAGTGGCGAGCGTGATACGCAGTATTTT.